The 16 T cell receptor beta chains below were found in one sample sequenced in a study of early T cells in non-severe SARS-CoV-2 infection. TCRdb re-analysed the 5' RACE reads in MiXCR, keeping a single row per CDR3 protein. The repertoire holds over 50,000 distinct CDR3 sequences, with approximately 8.4% as singletons. Input material: whole blood. All receptors derive from an adult who was a healthcare worker with PCR-confirmed SARS-CoV-2 infection or an uninfected control (not recorded which).

Many counts were recorded for this clonotype. The chain couples TRBV2 to TRBJ2-5, with D maybe TRBD2 (6 bases). Germline V gene data show CDR1 as SNHLY and CDR2 as FYNNEI. V was clipped by 3 bases and J by 1 base, with 9 bases between them. CDR3 length: 14 amino acids. This CDR3 reads CASSDGTGQETQYF. The DNA of the CDR3 is TGTGCCAGCAGTGATGGGACTGGCCAAGAGACCCAGTACTTC.

The chain recombines TRBV28 with TRBJ2-3, with 8 bases matching TRBD2. Germline V gene lookup returns CDR1 MDHEN and CDR2 SYDVKM. Trimming took 3 bases from V and 4 from J; bases not matched to a gene: 9. The CDR3 runs to 16 residues. The CDR3 reads CASSLLAREVPDTQYF. The CDR3, as DNA: TGTGCCAGCAGTTTGCTCGCGCGGGAGGTCCCAGATACGCAGTATTTT.

This clonotype was seen ten or more times. This chain links TRBV12-3 or TRBV12-4 with TRBJ2-7, with TRBD2 identical over 8 bases. The CDR3 spans 13 residues. Germline trimming cut 5 bases from V and 5 bases from J; bases unmatched to any gene: 5. The chain's CDR3 is CASSAAGGHEQYF. The CDR3 DNA sequence: TGTGCCAGCAGTGCCGCGGGGGGCCACGAGCAGTACTTC.

The rearrangement joins TRBV7-6 to TRBJ2-1, with D possibly matching TRBD2 (5 bases). In germline, CDR1 is SGHVS, CDR2 FNYEAQ. This CDR3 contains 15 residues. Deletions cut 2 bases from V and 0 bases from J, with 8 bases between. CDR3 DNA sequence: TGTGCCAGCAGCTTAACGGGGAACTCCTACAATGAGCAGTTCTTC. Translation: CASSLTGNSYNEQFF.

The table lists this clonotype with many counts. This chain joins TRBV19 and TRBJ2-3; 10 bases fit TRBD2. V lost 0 bases, J lost 5 bases, and 11 bases stayed unmatched. Germline V lookup: CDR1 LNHDA, CDR2 SQIVND (reference sequence). The CDR3 has 18 residues. The CDR3 DNA reads as TGTGCCAGTAGTATAGATTGGGCTAGCGGGAGAGTTGAAGATACGCAGTATTTT. It codes for CASSIDWASGRVEDTQYF.

This clonotype was recorded a few times. The genes are TRBV7-9 and TRBJ2-1; D remains unclear. Trimming removed 1 base from V and 8 bases from J, with 21 bases in between. Germline values: CDR1 SEHNR, CDR2 FQNEAQ (reference sequence). This CDR3 has 17 amino acids. The CDR3 reads CASSLDPLALGGDEQFF. CDR3 nucleotides: TGTGCCAGCAGCTTAGACCCACTTGCGTTGGGCGGCGATGAGCAGTTCTTC.

V and J are TRBV29-1 and TRBJ2-7; D is uncertain. The CDR3 is made up of 14 amino acids. Germline loops: CDR1 SQVTM, CDR2 ANQGSEA. The V end lost 0 bases, the J end lost 2 bases, and 11 bases lay between the germline ends. This CDR3 is CSVEDPRLPYEQYF. In DNA form, the CDR3 reads TGCAGCGTTGAAGATCCCAGGCTCCCCTACGAGCAGTACTTC.

The chain couples TRBV20-1 to TRBJ2-3, with D unclear. CDR3 size: 14 residues. Germline values: CDR1 DFQATT, CDR2 SNEGSKA (reference sequence). Trimming cost V 6 bases and J 2 bases, with 15 bases left between them. CDR3 residues: CSATDPYITDTQYF. The DNA for the CDR3 is TGCAGTGCAACGGACCCATACATCACAGATACGCAGTATTTT.

V and J are TRBV2 and TRBJ2-3; 11 nucleotides match TRBD2. V shed 4 bases, J shed 3 bases, and the junction held 3 bases outside the gene matches. CDR1 is SNHLY, CDR2 FYNNEI, per germline. There are 15 residues in the CDR3. For the CDR3, the DNA is TGTGCCAGCAGTGTTCTAGCGGGAGGTACAGATACGCAGTATTTT. It codes for CASSVLAGGTDTQYF.

This clonotype was counted ten times or more. The CDR3 is CASSQASLGSPLHF. The CDR3 DNA reads as TGCGCCAGCAGCCAGGCCTCCTTAGGGTCACCCCTCCACTTT. The chain joins TRBV4-1 to TRBJ1-6; D uncertain. Trimming removed 3 bases from V and 10 bases from J, with 13 bases in between. This CDR3 has 14 residues. In germline, CDR1 is MGHRA, CDR2 YSYEKL.

A few counts support this clonotype. CDR3 protein: CASSLVPSRGGLHEQFF. CDR3 nucleotides: TGTGCCAGCAGCTTAGTACCTTCAAGGGGGGGGCTCCATGAGCAGTTCTTC. This sequence joins TRBV7-9 and TRBJ2-1; weak D call: TRBD2 (7 bases). CDR1 is SEHNR, CDR2 FQNEAQ, per germline (reference sequence). CDR3 length: 17 amino acids. With 1 base removed from V and 8 bases from J, the gap between germline ends came to 21 bases.

The V gene is TRBV20-1, the J gene TRBJ2-1; no reliable D call. The V and J ends lost 2 bases and 6 bases respectively, with 8 bases between them. Germline-derived CDR1 and CDR2 are DFQATT and SNEGSKA (reference sequence). The CDR3 has 12 residues. The CDR3: CSARFPGNEQFF. The CDR3 DNA follows: TGCAGTGCTAGATTCCCCGGCAATGAGCAGTTCTTC.

This clonotype occurred many times. The V call is TRBV11-2, the J call TRBJ2-7; a weak D match, TRBD1 (6 bases). V lost 7 bases, J lost 1 base, and 11 bases lay in between. The CDR3 runs to 13 residues. CDR1 is SGHAT and CDR2 is FQNNGV in the germline V gene. The CDR3: CASTITGSYEQYF. The CDR3 DNA reads as TGTGCCAGCACCATAACAGGGTCCTACGAGCAGTACTTC.

CDR3 sequence (DNA): TGTGCCAGCAGCCTTAGCGGCCACACCGGGGAGCTGTTTTTT. It yields the protein CASSLSGHTGELFF. This sequence joins TRBV11-2 and TRBJ2-2; a weak D match, TRBD2 (6 bases). This CDR3 is built from 14 residues. Trimming removed 5 bases at V and 3 bases at J, with 10 bases between. CDR1 and CDR2 from the germline V gene are SGHAT and FQNNGV.

This clonotype has at least ten counts. The chain couples TRBV18 to TRBJ2-1; maybe TRBD2 (6 bases). The germline CDR1 and CDR2 sequences are KGHSH and LQKENI. This CDR3 spans 15 amino acids. Trimming took 3 bases from V and 2 from J, leaving 11 bases between them. The CDR3 region is CASSPPSEPYNEQFF. The CDR3 DNA follows: TGTGCCAGCTCACCCCCTAGCGAACCCTACAATGAGCAGTTCTTC. The full variable domain, completed using reference TRBV18 and TRBJ2-1, is NAGVMQNPRHLVRRRGQEARLRCSPMKGHSHVYWYRQLPEEGLKFMVYLQKENIIDESGMPKERFSAEFPKEGPSILRIQQVVRGDSAAYFCASSPPSEPYNEQFFGPGTRLTVL.

This clonotype has only a few counts. J is TRBJ2-3 and V is TRBV7-6, with D unresolved. This CDR3 region has 13 residues. Germline CDR1 and CDR2: SGHVS and FNYEAQ. V lost 5 bases and J lost 1, with 7 bases in between. DNA for the CDR3: TGTGCCAGCAGCCCACAAGGCACAGATACGCAGTATTTT. Translating gives CASSPQGTDTQYF.